This T cell receptor beta chain was retrieved from a study of shared clonotypes between healthy human individuals. Across the study: Donors, aged 18 to 49, were a couple of women and three men.

Worth noting for this clone: The antigen is not known.

Deep-level settings were used for running the assay. TCRdb's table, derived via immunoSEQ multiplex PCR, lists solely in-frame clones and lacks some. Of around 650,000 clones in the sample, around 96% were seen once. The CDR3 has 14 amino acids. In germline, CDR1 is MGHRA, CDR2 YSYEKL. Trimming took 10 bases from V and 3 from J, leaving 19 bases between them. Findings of the study overall: The sharing of 5% to 6.5% of naive CD4 clonotypes was seen across a handful of donors. What rarefaction showed was incomplete sorted-subset sequencing despite large depth.

In the naive CD8 group, cells lacked CD45RO and were positively selected for CCR7, so terminally differentiated effector memory CD45RA+ cells were left out. Sample: naive CD8+ T cells sorted from blood. The source of this sequence is a woman in her twenties or thirties in good health. This chain uses TRBV4-1 with TRBJ2-7, with D tentatively TRBD1 or TRBD2 (5 bases each). CDR3 sequence reads: CATSFSTGGYEQYF. In DNA form, the CDR3 reads TGCGCCACCTCATTTTCCACTGGGGGCTACGAGCAGTACTTC.